These T cell receptor beta chains were read from a single sample in a study of regulatory T cells in long-lasting Graves disease. TCRdb reanalysed the multiplex PCR reads using MiXCR and keeps one entry per CDR3 protein. The sample records some 370,000 distinct CDR3 sequences, approximately 23% being singletons. The specimen was peripheral blood mononuclear cells (PBMCs), collected when the disease was refractory, from a patient treated with antithyroid drugs. The receptor source for this set is a middle-aged woman with Graves disease. Each CDR3 is given with its conserved first and last residue. A D gene is named only where the DNA matches it firmly. Clone size is not always given. Where it is, it says once, few, many or a class for expanded clones.

.	.	TRBV12-3/TRBV12-4	TRBJ1-1	TGTGCCAGCAGTTTTTGGGGGCTGGGCACTGAAGCTTTCTTT	CASSFWGLGTEAFF
.	.	TRBV10-3	TRBJ1-1	TGTGCCATCAGTGAAGTTGCAGGTGAAGCCTTCTTT	CAISEVAGEAFF
many	TRBD1	TRBV7-7	TRBJ2-5	TGTGCTAGCAGCCAGACAGGGGGCGGAGAGACCCAGTACTTC	CASSQTGGGETQYF
.	.	TRBV3-1	TRBJ2-2	TGTGCCAGCAGCCAAGCTTGGACCGGGGAGCTGTTTTTT	CASSQAWTGELFF
few	TRBD1	TRBV7-9	TRBJ1-1	TGTGCCAGCAGCTCGACAGGGGATGCTTTCTTT	CASSSTGDAFF
.	.	TRBV5-1	TRBJ1-1	TGCGCCAGCAGCTTGGTGGTCGTCGGAGGGGGGGGTGAAGCTTTCTTT	CASSLVVVGGGGEAFF
.	.	TRBV5-6	TRBJ2-7	TGTGCCAGCAGGTACGGGGTCCGCGAGCAGTACTTC	CASRYGVREQYF
many	.	TRBV3-1	TRBJ2-4	TGTGCCAGCAGCCCCCGGCCCGGTTCGGCCAAAAACATTCAGTACTTC	CASSPRPGSAKNIQYF
many	.	TRBV6-1	TRBJ1-1	TGTGCCAGCAGCAGGGGATTGAACACTGAAGCTTTCTTT	CASSRGLNTEAFF
few	.	TRBV5-1	TRBJ2-7	TGCGCCAGCAGCTTGGCTCAGGGCCTCTCCTACGAGCAGTACTTC	CASSLAQGLSYEQYF
many	.	TRBV27	TRBJ1-3	TGTGCCAGCAGTCCGGGACGGGGAAACACCATATATTTT	CASSPGRGNTIYF
.	.	TRBV3-1	TRBJ2-7	TGTGTCAGCAGCCAACCCTTAGGGGGGGTCTCCTACGAGCAGTACTTC	CVSSQPLGGVSYEQYF
many	.	TRBV28	TRBJ1-5	TGTGCCAGCAGTCAAAGGGTGCAGGCCGCTGGGGTTAGCAATCAGCCCCAGCATTTT	CASSQRVQAAGVSNQPQHF
.	.	TRBV29-1	TRBJ2-3	TGCAGCGTAAAACTAGCAGGCACAGATACGCAGTATTTT	CSVKLAGTDTQYF
many	.	TRBV6-1	TRBJ1-6	TGTGCCAGCAGCATCGGGCCTAATTCACCCCTCCACTTT	CASSIGPNSPLHF
many	TRBD2	TRBV24-1	TRBJ2-1	TGTGCCACCAGTGGACTAGCGGGAGGAGACAATGAGCAGTTCTTC	CATSGLAGGDNEQFF
.	TRBD2	TRBV28	TRBJ2-3	TGTGCCAGCAGTTGGGAATGGGGGGGAGAAGGAAATACGCAGTATTTT	CASSWEWGGEGNTQYF
many	TRBD1	TRBV20-1	TRBJ2-7	TGCAGTGCTAGGGGCGCGCCGGGACAGGGACCCTACGAGCAGTACTTC	CSARGAPGQGPYEQYF